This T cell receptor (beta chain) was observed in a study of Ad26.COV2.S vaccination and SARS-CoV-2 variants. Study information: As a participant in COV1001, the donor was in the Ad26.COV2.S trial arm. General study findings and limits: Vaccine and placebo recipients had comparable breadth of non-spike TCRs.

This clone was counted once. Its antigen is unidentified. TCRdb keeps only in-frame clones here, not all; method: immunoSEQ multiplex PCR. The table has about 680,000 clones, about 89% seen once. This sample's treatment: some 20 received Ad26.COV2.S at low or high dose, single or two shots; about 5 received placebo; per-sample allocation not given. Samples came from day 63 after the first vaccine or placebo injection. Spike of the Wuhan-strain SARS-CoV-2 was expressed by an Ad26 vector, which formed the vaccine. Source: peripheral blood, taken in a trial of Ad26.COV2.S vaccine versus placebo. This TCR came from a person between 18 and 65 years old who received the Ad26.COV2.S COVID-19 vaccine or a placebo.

Here the CDR3 reads CASSQGRTEAFF. For the CDR3, the DNA is TGTGCCAGTAGTCAGGGAAGGACTGAAGCTTTCTTT. The rearrangement uses TRBV19 and TRBJ1-1, with a weak D call TRBD1 (5 bases). This CDR3 has 12 residues. Trimming removed 5 bases at V and 5 bases at J, with 9 bases between. In germline, CDR1 is LNHDA, CDR2 SQIVND (reference sequence).